Listed below are T cell receptor beta chains from one sample, sequenced in a study of cytomegalovirus exposure and HLA in healthy donors. The data were produced by immunoSEQ multiplex PCR, yet TCRdb's version contains in-frame clones alone and is incomplete. Of some 96,000 clones in the sample, roughly three quarters were seen once. Input material: PBMCs. Every receptor here comes from a man in his forties in good health and CMV-seronegative. Both conserved end residues are part of each CDR3. D genes are given only for firm matches. Some rows mark clone size as missing; the rest say once, few, many or name a class of expanded clone.

J gene | clone size | V gene | D gene | CDR3 protein | CDR3 DNA
TRBJ2-7 | . | TRBV6-5 | . | CASKRTSEYEQYF | TGTGCCAGCAAAAGGACATCCGAGTACGAGCAGTACTTC
TRBJ2-7 | . | TRBV4-3 | TRBD1 | CASSQALGTGVYEQYF | TGCGCCAGCAGCCAAGCTCTCGGGACAGGGGTTTACGAGCAGTACTTC
TRBJ1-6 | . | TRBV19 | TRBD1 | CASSSTFRQGAGNSPLHF | TGTGCCAGTAGTTCAACATTCCGACAGGGGGCCGGTAATTCACCCCTCCACTTT
TRBJ2-3 | . | TRBV25-1 | . | CASSEVRDTDTQYF | TGTGCCAGCAGTGAAGTGCGGGACACAGATACGCAGTATTTT
TRBJ2-7 | . | TRBV5-5 | TRBD1 | CASSFGQGNYEQYF | TGTGCCAGCAGCTTCGGACAGGGGAACTACGAGCAGTACTTC
TRBJ2-1 | . | TRBV11-3 | . | CASSLDRQGYNEQFF | TGTGCCAGCAGCTTAGATCGGCAGGGCTACAATGAGCAGTTCTTC
TRBJ2-1 | few | TRBV7-8 | . | CASSLVGPGILNEQFF | TGTGCCAGCAGCTTAGTTGGACCAGGGATCCTCAATGAGCAGTTCTTC
TRBJ1-3 | . | TRBV7-2 | TRBD1 | CASSSRQGAGNTIYF | TGTGCCAGCAGCTCGAGACAGGGGGCTGGAAACACCATATATTTT
TRBJ2-1 | . | TRBV11-3 | TRBD2 | CASSPRGGSSYNEQFF | TGTGCCAGCAGCCCCCGGGGCGGGAGCTCCTACAATGAGCAGTTCTTC
TRBJ1-2 | . | TRBV5-4 | TRBD1 | CASSLDRVTGYTF | TGTGCCAGCAGCTTAGACAGGGTGACTGGCTACACCTTC
TRBJ2-7 | . | TRBV10-1 | . | CASSDGGGPNIYEQYF | TGCGCCAGCAGTGATGGTGGTGGGCCCAATATCTACGAGCAGTACTTC
TRBJ1-1 | few | TRBV5-4 | TRBD1 | CASSIGTGILEAFF | TGTGCCAGCAGCATAGGGACAGGGATACTTGAAGCTTTCTTT
TRBJ1-1 | once | TRBV7-3 | . | CASRRGLGDTEAFF | TGTGCCAGCAGGCGGGGTCTTGGGGACACTGAAGCTTTCTTT
TRBJ1-5 | . | TRBV19 | . | CASRRQSNQPQHF | TGTGCCAGTAGGAGGCAAAGCAATCAGCCCCAGCATTTT
TRBJ1-6 | . | TRBV5-1 | TRBD1 | CASSLADRGGQGRFSPLHF | TGCGCCAGCAGCTTGGCCGATCGCGGGGGACAGGGGCGTTTTTCACCCCTCCACTTT
TRBJ2-1 | . | TRBV28 | TRBD2 | CASGQQGLAGDAEQFF | TGTGCCAGCGGCCAACAGGGACTAGCGGGAGACGCTGAGCAGTTCTTC
TRBJ1-5 | few | TRBV6-1 | . | CASSEMSQEPQHF | TGTGCCAGCAGTGAAATGAGTCAGGAGCCCCAGCATTTT
TRBJ2-7 | . | TRBV5-1 | TRBD2 | CASSLAAGDYEQYF | TGCGCCAGCAGCTTGGCAGCGGGGGACTACGAGCAGTACTTC
TRBJ2-2 | few | TRBV5-1 | TRBD2 | CASSTTSGGNTGELFF | TGCGCCAGCAGCACGACTAGCGGGGGGAACACCGGGGAGCTGTTTTTT
TRBJ1-3 | . | TRBV7-9 | TRBD1 | CASSLNSPGQGAGNTIYF | TGTGCCAGCAGCTTAAATTCCCCGGGACAGGGGGCTGGAAACACCATATATTTT
TRBJ2-5 | . | TRBV7-9 | . | CASSYSVQETQYF | TGTGCCAGCAGCTATAGTGTACAAGAGACCCAGTACTTC
TRBJ2-7 | . | TRBV4-3 | TRBD2 | CASSQDPTSGTSYEQYF | TGCGCCAGCAGCCAAGATCCGACTAGCGGGACCTCCTACGAGCAGTACTTC
TRBJ1-5 | . | TRBV7-8 | . | CASSLFYGTSIQPQHF | TGTGCCAGCAGCTTATTTTATGGGACATCTATTCAGCCCCAGCATTTT
TRBJ1-1 | . | TRBV9 | . | CASSVVLLSNTEAFF | TGTGCCAGCAGCGTAGTTCTACTGTCGAACACTGAAGCTTTCTTT
TRBJ1-1 | . | TRBV5-5 | . | CASSLFGHMNTEAFF | TGTGCCAGCAGCTTGTTTGGACATATGAACACTGAAGCTTTCTTT
TRBJ2-3 | . | TRBV28 | . | CASSSSSGHSTQWGPDTQYF | TGTGCCAGCAGTTCCTCTTCGGGACATTCTACCCAATGGGGGCCAGATACGCAGTATTTT
TRBJ1-1 | . | TRBV7-2 | TRBD1 | CASSTRQGARTEAFF | TGTGCCAGCAGCACACGACAGGGGGCTAGGACTGAAGCTTTCTTT
TRBJ2-1 | once | TRBV11-3 | TRBD1 | CASSPRQGLGYNEQFF | TGTGCCAGCAGCCCCCGACAGGGGTTGGGCTACAATGAGCAGTTCTTC
TRBJ2-1 | . | TRBV11-2 | . | CASSYRSYNEQFF | TGTGCCAGCTCCTATAGATCCTACAATGAGCAGTTCTTC
TRBJ2-3 | . | TRBV29-1 | . | CSVAGVWDTQYF | TGCAGCGTAGCAGGGGTATGGGATACGCAGTATTTT
TRBJ2-3 | . | TRBV7-2 | . | CASSSGWGGTDTQYF | TGTGCCAGCAGCTCTGGATGGGGAGGAACAGATACGCAGTATTTT
TRBJ2-2 | few | TRBV5-6 | . | CASSLILIAGSGELFF | TGTGCCAGCAGCTTGATTCTAATAGCAGGGTCCGGGGAGCTGTTTTTT
TRBJ2-7 | . | TRBV25-1 | . | CASSEWGEPGEQYF | TGTGCCAGCAGTGAATGGGGGGAGCCCGGCGAGCAGTACTTC